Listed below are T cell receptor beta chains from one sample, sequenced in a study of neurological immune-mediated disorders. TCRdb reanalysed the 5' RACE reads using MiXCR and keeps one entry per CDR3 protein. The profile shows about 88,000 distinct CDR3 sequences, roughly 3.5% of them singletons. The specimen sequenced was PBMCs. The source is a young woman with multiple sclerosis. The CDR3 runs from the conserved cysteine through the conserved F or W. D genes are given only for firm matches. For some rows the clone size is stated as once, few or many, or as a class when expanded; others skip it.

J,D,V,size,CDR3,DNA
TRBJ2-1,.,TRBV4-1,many,CASSPGQVPYNEQFF,TGCGCCAGCAGCCCGGGACAAGTCCCCTACAATGAGCAGTTCTTC
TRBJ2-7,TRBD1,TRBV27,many,CASSLIGTGGPEQYF,TGTGCCAGCAGTTTAATAGGGACAGGGGGCCCCGAGCAGTACTTC
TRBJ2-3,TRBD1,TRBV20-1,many,CSVFAGGSTDTQYF,TGCAGTGTCTTCGCAGGGGGAAGCACAGATACGCAGTATTTT
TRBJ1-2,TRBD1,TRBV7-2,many,CASSARDRAFYGYTF,TGTGCCAGCAGCGCACGGGACAGGGCCTTCTATGGCTACACCTTC
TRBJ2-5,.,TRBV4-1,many,CASSQQNRETQYF,TGCGCCAGCAGCCAACAAAATAGAGAGACCCAGTACTTC
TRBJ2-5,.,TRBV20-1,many,CSARFRDDSTQYF,TGCAGTGCTAGATTCCGGGACGACTCTACCCAGTACTTC
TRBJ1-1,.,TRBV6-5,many,CASSSGRGSTEAFF,TGTGCCAGCAGTTCAGGGAGAGGGAGTACTGAAGCTTTCTTT
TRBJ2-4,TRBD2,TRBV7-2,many,CASSLVLNRVTSAKGRDKNIQYF,TGTGCCAGCAGCTTAGTATTGAATAGGGTGACTAGCGCCAAAGGGAGGGACAAAAACATTCAGTACTTC
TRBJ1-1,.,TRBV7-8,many,CASSLEFGFGAFF,TGTGCCAGCAGCTTAGAATTTGGGTTTGGTGCTTTCTTT
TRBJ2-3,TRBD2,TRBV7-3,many,CASSSRGLAGGPLGTDTQYF,TGTGCCAGCAGCTCCCGGGGACTAGCGGGAGGGCCTTTAGGCACAGATACGCAGTATTTT
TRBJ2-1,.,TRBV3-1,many,CASSQDPQGGEQFF,TGTGCCAGCAGCCAAGATCCCCAGGGTGGTGAGCAGTTCTTC
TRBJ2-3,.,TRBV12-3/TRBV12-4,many,CASRHPGGTDTQYF,TGTGCCAGCAGACACCCAGGGGGCACAGATACGCAGTATTTT
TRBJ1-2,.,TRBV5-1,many,CASSLGQSGYTF,TGCGCCAGCAGCTTGGGCCAATCCGGCTACACCTTC
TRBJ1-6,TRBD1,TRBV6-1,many,CASILEGARNSPLHF,TGTGCCAGCATATTGGAGGGGGCAAGGAATTCACCCCTCCACTTT
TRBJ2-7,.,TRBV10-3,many,CAISEVTVSYEQYF,TGTGCCATCAGTGAGGTGACAGTCTCCTACGAGCAGTACTTC
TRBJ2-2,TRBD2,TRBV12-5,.,CASGLSWAGDTGELFF,TGTGCTAGTGGTCTCTCCTGGGCGGGAGACACCGGGGAGCTGTTTTTT
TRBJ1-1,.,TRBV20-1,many,CSASRQAGTEAFF,TGCAGTGCTAGCCGGCAGGCGGGCACTGAAGCTTTCTTT
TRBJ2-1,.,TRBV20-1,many,CSARPTYNEQFF,TGCAGTGCTAGGCCCACCTACAATGAGCAGTTCTTC
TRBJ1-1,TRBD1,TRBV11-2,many,CASSLDLVGGAGEAFF,TGTGCCAGCAGCTTAGATCTAGTAGGGGGCGCCGGTGAAGCTTTCTTT
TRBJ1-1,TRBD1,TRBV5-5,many,CASSLQGAGNTEAFF,TGTGCCAGCAGTCTACAGGGGGCTGGGAACACTGAAGCTTTCTTT
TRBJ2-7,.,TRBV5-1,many,CASSFPGAYEQYF,TGCGCCAGCAGCTTTCCCGGGGCCTACGAGCAGTACTTC
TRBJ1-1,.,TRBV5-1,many,CASRVDSETEAFF,TGCGCCAGCAGGGTCGACAGCGAAACTGAAGCTTTCTTT
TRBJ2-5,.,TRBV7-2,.,CASSRRSPSAKYF,TGTGCCAGCAGCCGCCGGTCTCCCTCGGCCAAGTACTTC
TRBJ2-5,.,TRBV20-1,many,CSARVTQETQYF,TGCAGTGCTAGAGTTACGCAAGAGACCCAGTACTTC
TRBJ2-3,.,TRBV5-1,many,CASSPPSGGRTDTQYF,TGCGCCAGCAGCCCGCCGTCCGGGGGTCGAACAGATACGCAGTATTTT
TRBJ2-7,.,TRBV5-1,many,CASSLALTDSYEQYF,TGCGCCAGCAGCTTGGCCCTCACGGATTCCTACGAGCAGTACTTC
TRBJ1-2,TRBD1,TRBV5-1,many,CASSLAQGANYGYTF,TGCGCCAGCAGCTTGGCACAGGGGGCTAACTATGGCTACACCTTC
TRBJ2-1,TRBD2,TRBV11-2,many,CASSATSDTKSYNEQFF,TGTGCCAGCAGCGCCACTAGCGATACTAAATCCTACAATGAGCAGTTCTTC
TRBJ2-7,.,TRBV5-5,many,CASSFEGSDSYEQYF,TGTGCCAGCAGCTTCGAGGGATCAGACTCCTACGAGCAGTACTTC
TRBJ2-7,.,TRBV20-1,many,CSATGHREVYEQYF,TGCAGTGCCACGGGACACCGGGAAGTCTACGAGCAGTACTTC
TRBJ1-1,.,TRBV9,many,CASSPPGLGGGTEAFF,TGTGCCAGCAGCCCCCCGGGGTTGGGGGGTGGAACTGAAGCTTTCTTT
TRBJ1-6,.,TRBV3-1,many,CASSLYGQGNSPLHF,TGTGCCAGCAGCTTATATGGACAAGGTAATTCACCCCTCCACTTT
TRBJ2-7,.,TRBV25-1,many,CASSESVPYEQYF,TGTGCCAGCAGTGAATCTGTCCCCTACGAGCAGTACTTC
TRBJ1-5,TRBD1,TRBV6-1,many,CASSEGQEEQPQHF,TGTGCCAGCAGTGAGGGACAGGAGGAGCAGCCCCAGCATTTT
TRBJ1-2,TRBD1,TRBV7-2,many,CASSGRAGTGQEHGYTF,TGTGCCAGCAGCGGGCGAGCGGGGACGGGACAGGAACATGGCTACACCTTC
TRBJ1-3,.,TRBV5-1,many,CASSFAGAGNTIYF,TGCGCCAGCAGCTTCGCCGGGGCGGGAAACACCATATATTTT
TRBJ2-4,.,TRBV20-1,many,CSARDRTGSGNIQYF,TGCAGTGCTAGAGATCGGACGGGGAGCGGGAACATTCAGTACTTC
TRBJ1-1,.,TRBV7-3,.,CASSLTDKDTEAFF,TGTGCCAGCAGCTTAACAGATAAGGACACTGAAGCTTTCTTT
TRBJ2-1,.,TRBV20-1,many,CSASGSGDYNEQFF,TGCAGTGCTAGCGGGAGTGGGGACTACAATGAGCAGTTCTTC
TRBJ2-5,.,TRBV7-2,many,CASSLLWGETQYF,TGTGCCAGCAGCTTATTATGGGGAGAGACCCAGTACTTC
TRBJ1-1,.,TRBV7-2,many,CASSSHMNTEAFF,TGTGCCAGCAGCTCCCACATGAACACTGAAGCTTTCTTT
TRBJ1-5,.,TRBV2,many,CASSEEQGNQPQHF,TGTGCCAGCAGTGAAGAACAGGGCAATCAGCCCCAGCATTTT
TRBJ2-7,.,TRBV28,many,CASSLFGFYEQYF,TGTGCCAGCAGTTTATTCGGTTTCTACGAGCAGTACTTC
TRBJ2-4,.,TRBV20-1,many,CSASPPVAKNIQYF,TGCAGTGCTAGCCCTCCTGTAGCCAAAAACATTCAGTACTTC
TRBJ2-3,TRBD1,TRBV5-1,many,CASRPGQSTDTQYF,TGCGCCAGCAGACCGGGACAGAGCACAGATACGCAGTATTTT
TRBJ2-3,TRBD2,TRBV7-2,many,CASTTSGRSPDTQYF,TGTGCCAGCACCACTAGCGGGAGGTCCCCAGATACGCAGTATTTT
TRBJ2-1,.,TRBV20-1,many,CSADGAGAGEQFF,TGCAGTGCAGACGGGGCCGGTGCGGGTGAGCAGTTCTTC
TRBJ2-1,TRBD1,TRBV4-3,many,CASSQDRTGSLSYNEQFF,TGCGCCAGCAGCCAAGATCGGACAGGTTCTCTCTCCTACAATGAGCAGTTCTTC
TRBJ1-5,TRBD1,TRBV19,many,CASSGRTGLGQPQHF,TGTGCCAGTAGCGGCCGGACAGGGCTTGGACAGCCCCAGCATTTT
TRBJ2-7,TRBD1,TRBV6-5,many,CASRKTGSSHEQYF,TGTGCCAGCAGAAAGACAGGGAGTTCTCACGAGCAGTACTTC
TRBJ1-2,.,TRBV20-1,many,CSAPGGSAGSGNYGYTF,TGCAGTGCCCCGGGGGGGTCGGCAGGGTCTGGTAACTATGGCTACACCTTC
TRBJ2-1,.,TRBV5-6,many,CASSLDPTHNEQFF,TGTGCCAGCAGCTTAGACCCCACCCACAATGAGCAGTTCTTC
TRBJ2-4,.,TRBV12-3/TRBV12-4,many,CASSTGAKNIQYF,TGTGCCAGCAGTACGGGGGCCAAAAACATTCAGTACTTC
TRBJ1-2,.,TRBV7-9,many,CASSLEPYGYTF,TGTGCCAGCAGCTTAGAACCATATGGCTACACCTTC
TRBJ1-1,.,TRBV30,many,CAWVRGTEAFF,TGTGCCTGGGTGAGGGGCACTGAAGCTTTCTTT
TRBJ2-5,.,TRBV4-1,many,CASSQDSEFQETQYF,TGCGCCAGCAGCCAAGATAGCGAATTCCAAGAGACCCAGTACTTC
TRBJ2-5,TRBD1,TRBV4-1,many,CASSQGQGRRIPPETQYF,TGCGCCAGCAGCCAAGGACAGGGGCGAAGAATCCCTCCGGAGACCCAGTACTTC